This TCR beta chain emerged from a study of T cell responses to AZD1222 COVID-19 vaccine. Study-wide results and limits: Only after the peak T cell response were repertoires sampled.

This clone appeared once. Its matching antigen is unknown. Germline V gives CDR1 SGHRS, CDR2 YFSETQ. The CDR3 covers 16 residues. Trimming removed 0 bases from V and 2 bases from J; junction bases left unmatched: 7. Profiling relied on immunoSEQ multiplex PCR, and the TCRdb table lists in-frame clones only, not all of them. The sample holds under 200,000 clones, roughly nine tenths seen once. The chain carries TRBV5-1 and TRBJ2-7, with 8 bases lining up with TRBD1. The TCR sequence derives from an adult in good health. Source: peripheral blood, taken on day 0 of AZD1222 vaccination. The CDR3 nucleotides are TGCGCCAGCAGCTTGGACTCAGGGGGCAATCCCTACGAGCAGTACTTC. This codes for CASSLDSGGNPYEQYF.